The table lists the clone carrying this T cell receptor (beta chain) with a count of one. What it binds is unknown. At one boundary the junction diverges from the germline segment, which might be a read error. The sample originates from a study of shared clonotypes between healthy human individuals. Whole-study results and caveats: Sampling used blood alone; tissue repertoires probably differ. A reduction in generation probabilities was seen for non-shared clonotypes relative to those shared by all four donors.

Germline V gene data show CDR1 as SGHAT and CDR2 as FQDESV (reference sequence). The CDR3 consists of 12 residues. Every contributor of samples was a Caucasian grown-up residing in Nashville, Tennessee. Deep level was the assay's run setting. Method: immunoSEQ multiplex PCR; TCRdb's copy keeps in-frame clones and lacks some. The table has about 520,000 clones, more than 95% seen once; the top ten hold approximately 0.067%. The V call is TRBV11-1, the J call TRBJ2-7; D may be TRBD1 (6 bases). The sequencing input was naive CD4+ T cells sorted from blood. Described subset: CD45RA+ positively selected. The TCR comes from a woman younger than 45 in good health. The CDR3 spells CAGSSVGGRSDF. The CDR3 nucleotides are TGTGCCGGCAGCAGCGTAGGGGGACGGTCCGACTTC.